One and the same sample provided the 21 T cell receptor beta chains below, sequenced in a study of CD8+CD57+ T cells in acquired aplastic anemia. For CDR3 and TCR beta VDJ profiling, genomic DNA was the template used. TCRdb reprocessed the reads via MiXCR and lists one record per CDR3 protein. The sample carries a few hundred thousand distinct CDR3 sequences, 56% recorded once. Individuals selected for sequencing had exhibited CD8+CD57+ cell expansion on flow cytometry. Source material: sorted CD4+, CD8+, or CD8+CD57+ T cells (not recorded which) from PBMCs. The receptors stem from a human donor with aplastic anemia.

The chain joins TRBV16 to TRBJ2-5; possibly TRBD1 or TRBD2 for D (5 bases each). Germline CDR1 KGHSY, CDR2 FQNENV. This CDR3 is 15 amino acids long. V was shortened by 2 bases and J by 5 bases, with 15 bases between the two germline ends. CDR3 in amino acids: CASSQNRDLGETQYF. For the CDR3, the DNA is TGTGCCAGCAGCCAAAACCGGGACCTGGGGGAGACCCAGTACTTC.

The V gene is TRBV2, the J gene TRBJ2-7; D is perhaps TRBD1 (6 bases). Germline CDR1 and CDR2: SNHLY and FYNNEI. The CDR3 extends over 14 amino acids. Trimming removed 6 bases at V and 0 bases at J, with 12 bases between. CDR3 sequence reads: CASRARDNSYEQYF. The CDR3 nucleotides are TGTGCCAGCAGAGCCCGGGACAACTCCTACGAGCAGTACTTC.

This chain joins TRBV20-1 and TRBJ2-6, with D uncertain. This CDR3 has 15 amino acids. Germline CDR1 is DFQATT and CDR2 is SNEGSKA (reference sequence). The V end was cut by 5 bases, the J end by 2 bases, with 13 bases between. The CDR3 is CSAARVNTGANVLTF. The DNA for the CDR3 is TGCAGTGCTGCCCGGGTTAACACTGGGGCCAACGTCCTGACTTTC.

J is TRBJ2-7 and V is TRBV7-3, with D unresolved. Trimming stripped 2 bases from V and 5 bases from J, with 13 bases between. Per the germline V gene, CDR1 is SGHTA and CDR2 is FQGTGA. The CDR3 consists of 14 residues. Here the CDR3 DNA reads TGTGCCAGCAGCTTAGTGGTTCTGGGCGACGAGCAGTACTTC. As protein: CASSLVVLGDEQYF.

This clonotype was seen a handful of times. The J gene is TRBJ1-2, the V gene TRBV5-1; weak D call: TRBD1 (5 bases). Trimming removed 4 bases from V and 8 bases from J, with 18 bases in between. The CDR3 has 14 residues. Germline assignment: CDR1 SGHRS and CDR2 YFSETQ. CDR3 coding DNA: TGCGCCAGCAGCCCCGCCGGAGGGGAATGGGGCTACACCTTC. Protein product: CASSPAGGEWGYTF.

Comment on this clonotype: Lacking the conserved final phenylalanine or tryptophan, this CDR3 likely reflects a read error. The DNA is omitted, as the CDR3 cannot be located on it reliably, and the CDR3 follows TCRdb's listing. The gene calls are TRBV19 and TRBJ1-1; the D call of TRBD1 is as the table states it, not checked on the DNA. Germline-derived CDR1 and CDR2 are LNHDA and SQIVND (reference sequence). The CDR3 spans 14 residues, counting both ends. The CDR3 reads CASSPWDGLSEALY.

CDR3 amino acids: CASSSGRQGYEQYF. The CDR3 DNA reads TGTGCCAGCAGCTCAGGGAGACAGGGCTACGAGCAGTACTTC. This chain links TRBV7-8 with TRBJ2-7, with TRBD1 matching over 7 bases. Germline V gene data show CDR1 as SGHVS and CDR2 as FQNEAQ. V trimming: 4 bases; J trimming: 3 bases; junction bases outside the gene matches: 6. The CDR3 is made up of 14 amino acids. Full variable domain (outside the CDR3, taken from reference TRBV7-8 and TRBJ2-7): GAGVSQSPRYKVAKRGQDVALRCDPISGHVSLFWYQQALGQGPEFLTYFQNEAQLDKSGLPSDRFFAERPEGSVSTLKIQRTQQEDSAVYLCASSSGRQGYEQYFGPGTRLTVT.

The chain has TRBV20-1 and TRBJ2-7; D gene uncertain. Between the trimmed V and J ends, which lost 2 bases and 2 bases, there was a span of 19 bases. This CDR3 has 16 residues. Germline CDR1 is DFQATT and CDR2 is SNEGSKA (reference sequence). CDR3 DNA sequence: TGCAGTGCTAGACCAACAACTCCCCAAGTGCCCTACGAGCAGTACTTC. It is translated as CSARPTTPQVPYEQYF.

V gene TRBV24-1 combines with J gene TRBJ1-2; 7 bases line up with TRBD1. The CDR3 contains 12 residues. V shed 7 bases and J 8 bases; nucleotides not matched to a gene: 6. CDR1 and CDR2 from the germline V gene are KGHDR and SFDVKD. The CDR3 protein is CATSTGAGGYTF. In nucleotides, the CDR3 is TGTGCCACCAGCACAGGGGCGGGAGGCTACACCTTC.

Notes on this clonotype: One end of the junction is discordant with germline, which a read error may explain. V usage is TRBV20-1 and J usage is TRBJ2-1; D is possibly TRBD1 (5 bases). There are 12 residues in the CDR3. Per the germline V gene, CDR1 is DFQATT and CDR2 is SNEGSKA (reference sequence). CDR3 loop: CSATQGLNEQSF. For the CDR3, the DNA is TGCAGTGCGACGCAGGGTCTCAATGAGCAGTCCTTC.

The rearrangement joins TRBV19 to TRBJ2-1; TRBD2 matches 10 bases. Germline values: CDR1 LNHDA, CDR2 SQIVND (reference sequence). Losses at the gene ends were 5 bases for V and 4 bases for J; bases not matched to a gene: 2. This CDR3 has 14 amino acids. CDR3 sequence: CASSLAGEYNEQFF. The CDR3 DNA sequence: TGTGCCAGTAGTCTAGCGGGAGAGTACAATGAGCAGTTCTTC.

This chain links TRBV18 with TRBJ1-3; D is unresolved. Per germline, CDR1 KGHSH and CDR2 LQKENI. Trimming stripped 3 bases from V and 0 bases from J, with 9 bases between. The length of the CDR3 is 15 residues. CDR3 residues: CASSPAIRSGNTIYF. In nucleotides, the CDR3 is TGTGCCAGCTCACCGGCTATTCGCTCTGGAAACACCATATATTTT.

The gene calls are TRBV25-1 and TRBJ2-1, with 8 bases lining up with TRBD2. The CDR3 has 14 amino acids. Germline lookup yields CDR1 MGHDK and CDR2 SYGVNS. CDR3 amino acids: CALRSGSAYNEQFF. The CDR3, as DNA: TGTGCTTTAAGAAGCGGGAGCGCGTACAATGAGCAGTTCTTC. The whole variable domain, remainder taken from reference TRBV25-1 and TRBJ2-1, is EADIYQTPRYLVIGTGKKITLECSQTMGHDKMYWYQQDPGMELHLIHYSYGVNSTEKGDLSSESTVSRIRTEHFPLTLESARPSHTSQYLCALRSGSAYNEQFFGPGTRLTVL.

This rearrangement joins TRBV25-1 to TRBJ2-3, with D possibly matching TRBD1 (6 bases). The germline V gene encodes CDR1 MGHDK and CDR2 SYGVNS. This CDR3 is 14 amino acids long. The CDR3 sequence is CARGRNLGTWTQYF. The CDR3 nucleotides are TGTGCTAGAGGACGGAACTTGGGGACATGGACGCAGTATTTT.

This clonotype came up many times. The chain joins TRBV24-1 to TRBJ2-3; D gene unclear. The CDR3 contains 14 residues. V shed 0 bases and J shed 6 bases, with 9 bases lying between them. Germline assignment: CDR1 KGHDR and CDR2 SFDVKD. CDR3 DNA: TGTGCCACCAGTGATTTGGACTTCGAGGATACGCAGTATTTT. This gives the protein CATSDLDFEDTQYF.

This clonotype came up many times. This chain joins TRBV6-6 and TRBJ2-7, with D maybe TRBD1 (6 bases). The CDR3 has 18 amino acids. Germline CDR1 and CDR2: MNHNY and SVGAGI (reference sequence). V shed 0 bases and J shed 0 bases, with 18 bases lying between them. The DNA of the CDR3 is TGTGCCAGCAGTTACTCTTCAGGGGATATTAGGCGCTCCTACGAGCAGTACTTC. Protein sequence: CASSYSSGDIRRSYEQYF.

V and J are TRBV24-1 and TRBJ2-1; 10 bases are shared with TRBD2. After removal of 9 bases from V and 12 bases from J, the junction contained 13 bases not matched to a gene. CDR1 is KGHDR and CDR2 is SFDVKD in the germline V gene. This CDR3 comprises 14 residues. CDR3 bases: TGTGCCACCTCTAGGACTAGCGGAAGGGGGACGCAGTTCTTC. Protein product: CATSRTSGRGTQFF.

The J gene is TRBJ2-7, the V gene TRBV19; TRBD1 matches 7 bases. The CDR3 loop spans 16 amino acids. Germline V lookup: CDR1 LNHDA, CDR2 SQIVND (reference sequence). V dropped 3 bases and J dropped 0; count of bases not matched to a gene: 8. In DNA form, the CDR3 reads TGTGCCAGTAGTATTCCATACAGGGGAAGCTCCTACGAGCAGTACTTC. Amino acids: CASSIPYRGSSYEQYF.

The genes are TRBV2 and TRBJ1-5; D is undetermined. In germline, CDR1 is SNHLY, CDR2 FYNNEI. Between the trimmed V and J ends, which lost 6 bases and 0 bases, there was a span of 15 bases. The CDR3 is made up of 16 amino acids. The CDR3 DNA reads TGTGCCAGCAGCATCCGGGTCTCTGATAGCAATCAGCCCCAGCATTTT. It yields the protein CASSIRVSDSNQPQHF.

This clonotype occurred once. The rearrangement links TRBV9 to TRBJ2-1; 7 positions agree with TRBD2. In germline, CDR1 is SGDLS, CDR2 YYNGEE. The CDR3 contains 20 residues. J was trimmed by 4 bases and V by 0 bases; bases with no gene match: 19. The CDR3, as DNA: TGTGCCAGCAGCGTAGATTTCTCCCCCAGTGGGAGGGGATTTTACAATGAGCAGTTCTTC. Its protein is CASSVDFSPSGRGFYNEQFF.

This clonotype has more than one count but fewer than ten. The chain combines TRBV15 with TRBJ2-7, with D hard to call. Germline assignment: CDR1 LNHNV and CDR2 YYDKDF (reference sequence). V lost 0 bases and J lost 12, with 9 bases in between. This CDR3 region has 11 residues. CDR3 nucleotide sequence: TGTGCCACCAGCAGAGATGGTGAATCGTACTTC. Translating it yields CATSRDGESYF.